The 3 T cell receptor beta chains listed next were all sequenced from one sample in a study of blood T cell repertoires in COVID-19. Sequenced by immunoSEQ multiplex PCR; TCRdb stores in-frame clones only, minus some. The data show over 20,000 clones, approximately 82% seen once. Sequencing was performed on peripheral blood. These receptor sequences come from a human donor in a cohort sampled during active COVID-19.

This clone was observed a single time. CDR3 sequence (DNA): TGTGCCAGCAGTGGGGATGAGGGTTCCGGGGCCAACGTCCTGACTTTC. Translated: CASSGDEGSGANVLTF. The chain employs TRBV6-1 and TRBJ2-6; tentatively, D is TRBD2 (5 bases). CDR1 and CDR2 from the germline V gene are MNHNS and SASEGT. Trimming stripped 4 bases from V and 4 bases from J, with 14 bases between. The CDR3 has 16 amino acids.

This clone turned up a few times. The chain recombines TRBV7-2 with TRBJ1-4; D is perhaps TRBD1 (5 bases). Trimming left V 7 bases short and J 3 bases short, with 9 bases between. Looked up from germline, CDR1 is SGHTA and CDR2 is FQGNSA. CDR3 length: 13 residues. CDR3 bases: TGTGCCAGCACACGACAGCCTAATGAAAAACTGTTTTTT. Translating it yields CASTRQPNEKLFF.

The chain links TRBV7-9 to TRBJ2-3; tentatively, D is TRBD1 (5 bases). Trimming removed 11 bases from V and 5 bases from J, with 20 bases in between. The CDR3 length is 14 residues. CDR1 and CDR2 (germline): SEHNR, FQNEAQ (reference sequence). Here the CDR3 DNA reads TGTGCCTCAATCGACAGTCATAGTGGAGATACGCAGTATTTT. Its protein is CASIDSHSGDTQYF.